The following is a T cell receptor (beta chain) sequence with its context. Trimming cost V 6 bases and J 2 bases; bases outside gene matches: 1. There are 14 residues in the CDR3. Germline values: CDR1 MNHEY, CDR2 SVGAGI. In the study's own analysis: Estimates of nucleated cell counts were drawn from the amplification of reference gene primers. Sequenced by immunoSEQ multiplex PCR; TCRdb stores in-frame clones only, minus some. From that table come the V and J calls and clone size; the DNA was used to work out D and trimming. Of hundreds of thousands of clones listed, roughly 86% are singletons. Participant ages covered roughly 18 to 90 years across 24 US areas. The data originate from a study of blood T cell repertoires in COVID-19. Study in general: In each case, the material was cDNA or gDNA derived from T cells, B-cell-depleted T cells, or PBMCs.

V gene TRBV6-5 combines with J gene TRBJ1-5; TRBD1 matches 10 bases. This TCR came from a woman between 50 and 59 years old who had recovered from COVID-19. Source material: PBMCs or T cells enriched from blood (not recorded which). The CDR3 here is CASRGTGGNQPQHF. CDR3 coding DNA: TGTGCCAGCAGAGGGACAGGGGGCAATCAGCCCCAGCATTTT.